These T cell receptor beta chains were read from a single sample in a study of T-cell memory formation after mild COVID-19. TCRdb independently ran MiXCR on the 5' RACE reads; one entry per CDR3 protein. The table includes 89,000 or so distinct CDR3 sequences, around 13% detected once. The sequenced sample consisted of PBMCs or a T cell subset sorted from them (not recorded which). The receptors were gathered from a man aged 18 to 30 who had mild COVID-19 (a few samples of this study predate the infection). Cell type and time point are not known. Both conserved end residues are part of each CDR3. For some rows the clone size is stated as once, few or many, or as a class when expanded; others skip it.

len | abundance | v_gene | CDR3aa
11 | few | TRBV20-1 | CSARTSYEQYF
11 | NA | TRBV27 | CASTQGYEQYF
12 | few | TRBV7-9 | CASSSNYYEQYF
16 | NA | TRBV7-9 | CASSPRTTSSYNEQFF
16 | NA | TRBV27 | CASSRTQGRLGQPQHF
18 | few | TRBV7-6 | CASSSGQSPPAIGAEAFF
12 | many | TRBV12-3/TRBV12-4 | CATLGLTDTQYF
15 | few | TRBV6-2/TRBV6-3 | CATRRGGGWFQPQHF
15 | NA | TRBV4-1 | CASSPPGQKWEKLFF
10 | NA | TRBV30 | CAWSGYEQYF
14 | NA | TRBV7-8 | CASSLVETNEKLFF
15 | NA | TRBV19 | CASSSGAASSYEQYF
15 | many | TRBV6-2/TRBV6-3 | CASSTGLADTGELFF
16 | NA | TRBV7-2 | CASSPWGIRSTDTQYF
17 | NA | TRBV2 | CASSESLTGLHTDTQYF
13 | few | TRBV10-2 | CASFGTPGNIQYF
15 | many | TRBV15 | CATSSGGAPYNEQFF
15 | NA | TRBV6-5 | CASSYSADSSYEQYF
16 | few | TRBV4-1 | CASSQTSGAAFDTQYF
14 | NA | TRBV7-8 | CASTRRRGSDEQFF
15 | NA | TRBV5-8 | CDSSFWAREIYGYTF
13 | few | TRBV20-1 | CSARSGAYNEQFF
14 | NA | TRBV4-1 | CASSHGTGSYEQYF
13 | many | TRBV6-5 | CASSPGGGNEQFF
16 | NA | TRBV4-3 | CASSQGVGRSQETQYF
13 | NA | TRBV6-5 | CASSYSGQVEAFF
18 | few | TRBV5-1 | CASSVGDSGAPYQETQYF
17 | many | TRBV7-9 | CASSPWVGGQSDNEQFF
16 | few | TRBV4-3 | CASSQVLRTGGHEQYF
13 | NA | TRBV7-3 | CASSLSVVNEQFF
16 | NA | TRBV6-2/TRBV6-3 | CASSPLRDRVDNEQFF
14 | few | TRBV5-1 | CASSFSGRNYGYTF
12 | NA | TRBV27 | CASSFPNTPLHF
18 | few | TRBV7-2 | CASSLVGTGGSSNQPQHF
19 | NA | TRBV5-1 | CASSLDMARTAQKAGELFF